Given below is one T cell receptor beta chain in context. This clonotype has ten or more counts. The target of this receptor is not known. Base quality data are lacking; no much larger clone is found one base away. To prepare the library, multiplex PCR was applied. The sample was run on an Illumina HiSeq 4000. CDR3 regions were amplified by Arm-PCR with iRepertoire HTBI primers to construct TCR beta libraries. Before sequencing, the PCR products underwent gel purification. The authors' pipeline ran thus. Gene usage analysis of CDR3 amino acid clonotypes used the approximately 62 TRBV and about 13 TRBJ segments found across samples. COPE and FqMerger were used to merge the filtered high-quality paired reads into contigs. BLAST was used to align contigs to IMGT TRBV, TRBD and TRBJ reference genes, and CDR3 was defined according to IMGT. Any clonotype with a frequency above 0.1% was counted as a highly expanded clone. Shannon entropy was used to measure repertoire diversity, and the Gini coefficient was used to measure V-J evenness. Public clonotypes were defined as clonotypes shared by more than one individual. TCRdb redid the processing of the public reads, applying fastp at Q25 and MiXCR, and retained in-frame beta chains. Identical CDR3 proteins give one entry, which carries the most common genes and DNA. What appears here as the V and J calls and clone size reflects TCRdb's work, not the paper's. The sample records roughly 560,000 distinct CDR3 sequences, about 16% of which are singletons. Of the sample, 25% falls within the top ten clones.

These data originate in a study of regulatory T cells in long-lasting Graves disease (dated by TCRdb to the early 2020s). As for the study more broadly: Newly diagnosed Graves' disease patients had taken antithyroid drugs for less than 3 months. Patients with persistent Graves' disease were compared with patients with newly diagnosed Graves' disease using TCR sequencing and RNA sequencing of peripheral blood. The study took place in China and was registered as a clinical trial. A total of 35 or so samples were covered by TCR sequencing, comprising some 13 persistent and approximately 20 newly diagnosed Graves' disease patients.

On the study overall, not on this receptor specifically: Compared with newly diagnosed patients, persistent Graves' disease patients had lower TCR Shannon entropy and fewer highly expanded clones, which suggests clonal expansion. Because the primary lesion, thyroid tissue, could not be accessed, the study looked at peripheral blood alone. The small sample size was acknowledged by the authors as a limitation that may reduce accuracy. Preferential use of TRBV28, TRBJ1-2 and TRBJ2-5 was observed in persistent disease, whereas TRBV20-1 and TRBJ2-1 were favored in newly diagnosed disease. Sequencing and analysis were restricted to the TCR beta chain. A larger number of public clonotypes was shared among persistent patients (approximately 2,600) than among newly diagnosed patients (around 970).

What this sample's time point label stands for: newly diagnosed GD, antithyroid drugs for less than 3 months. RNA was extracted from PBMCs in TRIzol for both TCR sequencing and RNA sequencing. Graves' disease was diagnosed according to American Thyroid Association guidelines. The patients came from an endocrinology department in Xi'an, China. Each patient gave about 10 milliliters of peripheral blood, collected in an EDTA anticoagulant tube. Ficoll Paque Plus density gradient separation was used to isolate PBMCs, and no further T cell sorting was done. An Agilent 2100 Bioanalyzer and agarose gel were used to check RNA quality, while a NanoDrop 2000 measured RNA concentration. The CDR3 holds 12 amino acids from the cysteine to the phenylalanine. The read is trimmed to its CDR3 DNA, 36 bases read in frame from base 1. According to the germline V gene, CDR1 reads SGHRS and CDR2 reads YFSETQ. The germline ends are 10 bases apart after V is trimmed by 4 bases and J by 6 bases.

These data also formed part of another study, on T cells in Graves' hyperthyroidism and ophthalmopathy. Per that second paper: A patient counted as having stable Graves' hyperthyroidism if no progression to ophthalmopathy occurred over 18 months of follow-up. Hyperthyroidism patients were newly diagnosed, had a disease duration of under 2 months, and were aged 18 to 65 years. The study excluded patients with uncontrolled infections, other autoimmune diseases, pregnancy or lactation. Diagnoses were established on the basis of clinical symptoms, serum thyroxine and TRAb, thyroid ultrasound, and orbital computed tomography. The TCR CDR3 was subjected to a first round of RT-PCR using the HTBI primer set and the Qiagen OneStep RT-PCR kit. Most expanded thyroid clonotypes (frequency above 0.001) were also detected in blood, suggesting blood repertoires may reflect thyroid immune responses. A model built on a 13 V-J signature distinguished ophthalmopathy from stable hyperthyroidism, reaching about 88% sensitivity and around 81% specificity in cross-validation and 80%/75% in testing. In validation, the model predicted progression to ophthalmopathy with over 65% sensitivity and 72% to 85% specificity, a median of approximately 6.7 months before onset. TCR V-J signatures able to tell the groups apart were searched for in a discovery cohort of 90 to 100 patients, of whom over 40 had Graves' ophthalmopathy and about 55 had stable Graves' hyperthyroidism. Prospective prediction of ophthalmopathy was tested in an independent validation cohort consisting of 18 to 20 hyperthyroidism patients and 17 patients who later progressed to ophthalmopathy. The approximately 90 discovery patients were divided at random into training and test sets in a 7:3 ratio. In roughly six Graves' hyperthyroidism patients, the study also compared T-cell repertoires from thyroid tissue with T-cell repertoires from blood. Following sampling, methimazole starting at 30 mg daily was given to hyperthyroidism patients, and high-dose intravenous methylprednisolone was given to ophthalmopathy patients. Libraries were constructed in a second round of multiplex PCR, after which size selection and purification were carried out. The libraries were sequenced on an Illumina HiSeq2000 using paired-end 100 bp reads. SOAPnuke was used to process the raw data, with reads discarded if the reads contained adapters or uncalled bases, had a mean Phred below 15, or lacked an exact constant-primer or identifier match. COPE v1.2.5 was used to merge the high-quality paired reads, and each unique nucleotide sequence was defined as a clonotype. Clonotypes were aligned to IMGT TRBV, TRBD and TRBJ reference segments using MiTCR v1.1. The analysis included only V-J combinations with a frequency above 0.0001, which together covered around 99% of the repertoires. A TCS score was defined as the ratio of F50 (clonal expansion) to E x V (chaos), with BLOSUM62-based TCRdist applied between CDR3 peptides within each V-J. Welch's t-statistics and random forest reduced roughly 500 V-J features to about 12, which were used in a naive Bayes classifier (R e1071). No statistical method was used to set the sample size in advance, and investigators knew the group allocation. The paper describes TCR Vbeta CDR3 sequencing of roughly 130 peripheral blood samples, made up of some 42 ophthalmopathy patients, some 76 hyperthyroidism patients and 17 progressor patients.

The chain is encoded by TRBV5-1 joined to TRBJ1-2; TRBD1 is a weak D gene call, 5 bases matching. The TCR sequence derives from a woman aged 35-65 years with Graves disease. Donor details come from another sample of the same person, matched by shared clones. Sequences were derived from peripheral blood mononuclear cells (PBMCs), sampled at new diagnosis, from a patient treated with antithyroid drugs. The DNA sequence follows: TGCGCCAGCAGCGTCCAGGGCGATGGCTACACCTTC. This encodes CASSVQGDGYTF.